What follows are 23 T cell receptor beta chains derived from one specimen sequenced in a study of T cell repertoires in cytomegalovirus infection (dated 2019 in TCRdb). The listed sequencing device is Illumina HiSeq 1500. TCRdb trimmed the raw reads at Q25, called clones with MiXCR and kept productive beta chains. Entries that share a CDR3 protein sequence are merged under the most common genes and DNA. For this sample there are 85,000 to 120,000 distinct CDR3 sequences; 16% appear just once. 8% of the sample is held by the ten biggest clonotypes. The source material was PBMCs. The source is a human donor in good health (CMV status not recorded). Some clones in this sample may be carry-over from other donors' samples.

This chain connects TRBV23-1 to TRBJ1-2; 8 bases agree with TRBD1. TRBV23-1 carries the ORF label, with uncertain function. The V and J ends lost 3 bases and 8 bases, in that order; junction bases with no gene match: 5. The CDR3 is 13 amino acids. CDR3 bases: TGCGCCAGCAGTCAGTACGGACAGGGAGGCTACACCTTC. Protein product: CASSQYGQGGYTF.

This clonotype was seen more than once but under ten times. Here the CDR3 reads CASSYGANVLTF. CDR3 sequence (DNA): TGTGCCAGCAGTTATGGGGCCAACGTCCTGACTTTC. J is TRBJ2-6 and V is TRBV27, with D uncertain. CDR1 MNHEY and CDR2 SMNVEV come from the germline V gene (reference sequence). The V end lost 4 bases, the J end lost 3 bases, and 1 base lay between the germline ends. The CDR3 consists of 12 residues.

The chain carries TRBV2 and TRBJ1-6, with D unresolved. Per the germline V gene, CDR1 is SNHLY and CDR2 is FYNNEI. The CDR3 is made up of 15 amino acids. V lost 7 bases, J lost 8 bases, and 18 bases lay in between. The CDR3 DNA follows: TGTGCCAGCACCGGCATAACCCTCGGGGATTCACCCCTCCACTTT. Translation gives CASTGITLGDSPLHF. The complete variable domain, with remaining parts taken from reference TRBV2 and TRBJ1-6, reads EPEVTQTPSHQVTQMGQEVILRCVPISNHLYFYWYRQILGQKVEFLVSFYNNEISEKSEIFDDQFSVERPDGSNFTLKIRSTKLEDSAMYFCASTGITLGDSPLHFGNGTRLTVT.

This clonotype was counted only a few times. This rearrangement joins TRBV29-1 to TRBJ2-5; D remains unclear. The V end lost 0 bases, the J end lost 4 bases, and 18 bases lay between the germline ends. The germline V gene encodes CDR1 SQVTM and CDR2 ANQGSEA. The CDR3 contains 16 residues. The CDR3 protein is CSVEDFYQEGAETQYF. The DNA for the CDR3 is TGCAGCGTTGAAGATTTTTATCAGGAAGGCGCAGAGACCCAGTACTTC. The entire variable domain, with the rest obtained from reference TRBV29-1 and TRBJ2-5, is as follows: SAVISQKPSRDICQRGTSLTIQCQVDSQVTMMFWYRQQPGQSLTLIATANQGSEATYESGFVIDKFPISRPNLTFSTLTVSNMSPEDSSIYLCSVEDFYQEGAETQYFGPGTRLLVL.

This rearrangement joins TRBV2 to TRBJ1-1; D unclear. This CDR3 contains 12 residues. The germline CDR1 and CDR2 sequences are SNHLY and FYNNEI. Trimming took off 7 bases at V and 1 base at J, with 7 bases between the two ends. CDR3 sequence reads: CASIRPNTEAFF. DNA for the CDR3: TGTGCCAGCATAAGACCGAACACTGAAGCTTTCTTT.

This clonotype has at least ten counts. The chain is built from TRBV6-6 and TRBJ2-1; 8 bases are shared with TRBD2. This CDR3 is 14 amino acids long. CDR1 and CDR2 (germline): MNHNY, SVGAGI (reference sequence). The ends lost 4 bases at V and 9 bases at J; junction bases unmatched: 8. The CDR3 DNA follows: TGTGCCAGCAGTTCCCTAATCGGGGGGGGTGAGCAGTTCTTC. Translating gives CASSSLIGGGEQFF.

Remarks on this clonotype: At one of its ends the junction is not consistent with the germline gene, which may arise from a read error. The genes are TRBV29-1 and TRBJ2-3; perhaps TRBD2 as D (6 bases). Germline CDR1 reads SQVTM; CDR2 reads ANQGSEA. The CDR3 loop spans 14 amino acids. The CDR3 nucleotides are TGCAGCGTTCTGTGGGGGGTAAGAACAGAGACGCAGTATTTT. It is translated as CSVLWGVRTETQYF.

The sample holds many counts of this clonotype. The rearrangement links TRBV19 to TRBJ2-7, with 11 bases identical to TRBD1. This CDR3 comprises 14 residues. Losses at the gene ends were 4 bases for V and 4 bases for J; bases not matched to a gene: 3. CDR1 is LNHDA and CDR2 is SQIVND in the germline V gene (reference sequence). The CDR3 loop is CASSTGTGGYEQYF. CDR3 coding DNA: TGTGCCAGTAGTACGGGGACAGGGGGTTACGAGCAGTACTTC.

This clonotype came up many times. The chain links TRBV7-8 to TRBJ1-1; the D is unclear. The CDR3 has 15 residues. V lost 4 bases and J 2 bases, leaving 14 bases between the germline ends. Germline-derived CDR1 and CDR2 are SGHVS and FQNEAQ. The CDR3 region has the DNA TGTGCCAGCAGCTCAAATTTGACGCGTAACACTGAAGCTTTCTTT. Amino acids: CASSSNLTRNTEAFF.

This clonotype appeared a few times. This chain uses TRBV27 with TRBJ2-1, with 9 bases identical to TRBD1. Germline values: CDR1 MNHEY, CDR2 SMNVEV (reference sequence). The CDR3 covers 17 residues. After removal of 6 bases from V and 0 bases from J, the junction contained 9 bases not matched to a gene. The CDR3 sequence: CASSPGQGPSSYNEQFF. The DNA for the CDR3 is TGTGCCAGCAGCCCCGGACAGGGGCCGAGCTCCTACAATGAGCAGTTCTTC.

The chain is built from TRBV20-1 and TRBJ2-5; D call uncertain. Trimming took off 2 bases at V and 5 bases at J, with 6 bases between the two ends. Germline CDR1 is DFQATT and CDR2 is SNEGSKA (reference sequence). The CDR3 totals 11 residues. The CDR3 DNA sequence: TGCAGTGCTAGATTAGCCGAGACCCAGTACTTC. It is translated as CSARLAETQYF.

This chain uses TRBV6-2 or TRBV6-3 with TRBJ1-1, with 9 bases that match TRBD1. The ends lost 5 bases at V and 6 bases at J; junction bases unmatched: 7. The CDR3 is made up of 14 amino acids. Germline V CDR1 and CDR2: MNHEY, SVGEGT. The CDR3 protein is CASSPLTGGSEAFF. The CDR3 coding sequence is TGTGCCAGCAGTCCATTGACAGGGGGTTCTGAAGCTTTCTTT.

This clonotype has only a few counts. The DNA for the CDR3 is TGTGCCAGCAGCCACATGGACAGACAAACTAATGAAAAACTGTTTTTT. This sequence encodes CASSHMDRQTNEKLFF. The chain combines TRBV14 with TRBJ1-4, with TRBD1 as a possible D gene (6 bases). V was shortened by 3 bases and J by 1 base, with 12 bases between the two germline ends. The CDR3 covers 16 residues. CDR1 and CDR2 (germline): SGHDN, FVKESK.

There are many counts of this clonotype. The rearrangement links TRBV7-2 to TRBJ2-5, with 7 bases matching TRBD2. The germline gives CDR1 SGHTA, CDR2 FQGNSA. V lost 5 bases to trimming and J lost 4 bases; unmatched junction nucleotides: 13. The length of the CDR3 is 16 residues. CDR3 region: CASSPRAGGRGETQYF. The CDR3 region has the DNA TGTGCCAGCAGCCCGCGAGCCGGGGGGAGGGGAGAGACCCAGTACTTC. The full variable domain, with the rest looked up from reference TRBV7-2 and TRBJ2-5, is GAGVSQSPSNKVTEKGKDVELRCDPISGHTALYWYRQSLGQGLEFLIYFQGNSAPDKSGLPSDRFSAERTGGSVSTLTIQRTQQEDSAVYLCASSPRAGGRGETQYFGPGTRLLVL.

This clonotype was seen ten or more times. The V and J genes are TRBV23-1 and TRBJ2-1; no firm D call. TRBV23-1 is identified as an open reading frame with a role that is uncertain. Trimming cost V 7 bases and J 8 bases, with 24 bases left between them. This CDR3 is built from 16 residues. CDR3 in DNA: TGCGCCAGCATTCCTTGCCCCCCGCCCGGTTTGTATGAGCAGTTCTTC. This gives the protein CASIPCPPPGLYEQFF.

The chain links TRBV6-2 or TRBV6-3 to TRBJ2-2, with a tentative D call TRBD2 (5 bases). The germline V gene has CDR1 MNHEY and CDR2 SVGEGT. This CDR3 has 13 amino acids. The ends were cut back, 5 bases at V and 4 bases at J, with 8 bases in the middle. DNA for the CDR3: TGTGCCAGCAGTAGAACTAGCACCGGGGAGCTGTTTTTT. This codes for CASSRTSTGELFF.

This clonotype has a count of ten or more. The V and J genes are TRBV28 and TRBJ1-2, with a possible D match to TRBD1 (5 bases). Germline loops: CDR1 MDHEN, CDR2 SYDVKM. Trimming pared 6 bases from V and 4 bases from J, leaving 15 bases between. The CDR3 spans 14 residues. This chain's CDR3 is CASSNPGMGYGYTF. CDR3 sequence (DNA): TGTGCCAGCAGCAATCCAGGGATGGGCTATGGCTACACCTTC.

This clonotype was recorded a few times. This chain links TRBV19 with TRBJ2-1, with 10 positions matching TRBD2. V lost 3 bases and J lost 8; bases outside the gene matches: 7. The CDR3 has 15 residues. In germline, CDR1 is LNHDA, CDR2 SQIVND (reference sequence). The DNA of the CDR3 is TGTGCCAGTAGTATCTATCGGAGCGGGAGGGATGAGCAGTTCTTC. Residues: CASSIYRSGRDEQFF.

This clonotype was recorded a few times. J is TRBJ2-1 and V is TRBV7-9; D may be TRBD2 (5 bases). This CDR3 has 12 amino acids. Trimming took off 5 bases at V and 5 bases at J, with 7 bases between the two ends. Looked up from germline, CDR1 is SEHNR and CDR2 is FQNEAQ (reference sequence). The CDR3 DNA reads TGTGCCAGCAGCCCGGGGAACAATGAGCAGTTCTTC. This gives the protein CASSPGNNEQFF.

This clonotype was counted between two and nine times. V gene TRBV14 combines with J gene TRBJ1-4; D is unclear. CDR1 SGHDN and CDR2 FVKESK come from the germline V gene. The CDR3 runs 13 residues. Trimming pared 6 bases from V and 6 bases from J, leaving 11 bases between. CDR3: CASSHMIDEKLFF. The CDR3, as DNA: TGTGCCAGCAGTCACATGATCGATGAAAAACTGTTTTTT.

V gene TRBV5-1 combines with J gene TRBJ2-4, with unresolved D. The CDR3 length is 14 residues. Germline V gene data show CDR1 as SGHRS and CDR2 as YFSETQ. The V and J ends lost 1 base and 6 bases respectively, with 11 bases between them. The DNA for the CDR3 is TGCGCCAGCAGCTTGATACCGCAGACAAACATTCAGTACTTC. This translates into CASSLIPQTNIQYF. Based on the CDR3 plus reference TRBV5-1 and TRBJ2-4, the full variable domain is KAGVTQTPRYLIKTRGQQVTLSCSPISGHRSVSWYQQTPGQGLQFLFEYFSETQRNKGNFPGRFSGRQFSNSRSEMNVSTLELGDSALYLCASSLIPQTNIQYFGAGTRLSVL.

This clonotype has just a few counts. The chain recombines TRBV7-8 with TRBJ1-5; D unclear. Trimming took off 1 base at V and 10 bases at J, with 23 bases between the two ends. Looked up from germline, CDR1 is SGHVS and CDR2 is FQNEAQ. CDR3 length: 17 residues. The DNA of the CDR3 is TGTGCCAGCAGCTTAGGGGTCGGGCCGATCGGGAGGAGACCCCAGCATTTT. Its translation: CASSLGVGPIGRRPQHF.

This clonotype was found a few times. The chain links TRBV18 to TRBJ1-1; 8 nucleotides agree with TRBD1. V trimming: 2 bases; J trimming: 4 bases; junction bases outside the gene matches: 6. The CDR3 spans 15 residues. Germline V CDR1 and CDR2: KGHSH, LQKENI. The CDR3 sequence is CASSPGRQGSTEAFF. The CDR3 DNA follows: TGTGCCAGCTCACCAGGTAGACAGGGGAGCACTGAAGCTTTCTTT.